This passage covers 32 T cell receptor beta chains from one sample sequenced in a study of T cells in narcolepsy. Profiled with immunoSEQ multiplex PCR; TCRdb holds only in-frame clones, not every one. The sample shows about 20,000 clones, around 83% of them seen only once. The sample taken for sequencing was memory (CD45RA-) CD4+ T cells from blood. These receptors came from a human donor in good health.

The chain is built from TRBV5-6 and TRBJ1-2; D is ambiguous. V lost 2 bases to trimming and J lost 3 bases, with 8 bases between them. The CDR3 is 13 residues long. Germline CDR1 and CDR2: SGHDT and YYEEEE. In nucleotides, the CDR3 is TGTGCCAGCAGCTTATTCCTGGACTATGGCTACACCTTC. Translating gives CASSLFLDYGYTF.

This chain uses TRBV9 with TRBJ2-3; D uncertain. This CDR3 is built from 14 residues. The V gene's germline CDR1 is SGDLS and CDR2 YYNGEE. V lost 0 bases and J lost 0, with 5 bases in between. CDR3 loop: CASSVVGSTDTQYF. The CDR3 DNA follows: TGTGCCAGCAGCGTAGTAGGGAGCACAGATACGCAGTATTTT. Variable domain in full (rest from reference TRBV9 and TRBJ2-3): DSGVTQTPKHLITATGQRVTLRCSPRSGDLSVYWYQQSLDQGLQFLIQYYNGEERAKGNILERFSAQQFPDLHSELNLSSLELGDSALYFCASSVVGSTDTQYFGPGTRLTVL.

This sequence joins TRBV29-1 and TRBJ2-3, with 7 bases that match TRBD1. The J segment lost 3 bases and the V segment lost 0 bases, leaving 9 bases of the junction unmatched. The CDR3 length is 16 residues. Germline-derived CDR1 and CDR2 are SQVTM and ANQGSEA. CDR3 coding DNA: TGCAGCGTTGAAGAAGGGATACAGGGGATTACAGATACGCAGTATTTT. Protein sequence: CSVEEGIQGITDTQYF.

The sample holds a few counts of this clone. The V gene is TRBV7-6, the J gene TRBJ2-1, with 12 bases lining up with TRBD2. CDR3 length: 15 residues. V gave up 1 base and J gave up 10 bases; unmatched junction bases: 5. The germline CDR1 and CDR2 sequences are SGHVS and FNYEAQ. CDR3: CASSLGASGGDEQFF. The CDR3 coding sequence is TGTGCCAGCAGCTTAGGGGCTAGCGGGGGGGACGAGCAGTTCTTC.

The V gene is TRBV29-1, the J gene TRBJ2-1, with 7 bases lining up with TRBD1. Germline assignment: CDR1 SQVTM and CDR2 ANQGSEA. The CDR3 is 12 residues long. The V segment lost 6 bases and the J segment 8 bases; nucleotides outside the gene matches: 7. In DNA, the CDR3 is TGCAGCGTAGACACCGGGACAGATGAGCAGTTCTTC. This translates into CSVDTGTDEQFF.

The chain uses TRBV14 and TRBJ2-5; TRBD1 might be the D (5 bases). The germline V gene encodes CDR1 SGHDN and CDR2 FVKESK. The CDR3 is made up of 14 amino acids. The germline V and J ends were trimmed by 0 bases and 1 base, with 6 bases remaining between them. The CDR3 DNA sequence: TGTGCCAGCAGCCAAGATGGGGCCCAAGAGACCCAGTACTTC. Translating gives CASSQDGAQETQYF.

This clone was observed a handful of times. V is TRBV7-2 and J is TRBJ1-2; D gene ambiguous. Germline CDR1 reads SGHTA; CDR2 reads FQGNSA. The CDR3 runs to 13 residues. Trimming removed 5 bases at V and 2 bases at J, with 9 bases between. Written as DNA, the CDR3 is TGTGCCAGCAGCCGGGGTGGAAACTATGGCTACACCTTC. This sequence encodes CASSRGGNYGYTF.

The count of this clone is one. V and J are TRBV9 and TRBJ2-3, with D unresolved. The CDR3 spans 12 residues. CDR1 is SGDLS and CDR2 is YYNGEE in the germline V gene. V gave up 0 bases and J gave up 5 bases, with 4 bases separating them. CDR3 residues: CASSVVGDTQYF. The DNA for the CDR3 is TGTGCCAGCAGCGTAGTGGGAGATACGCAGTATTTT.

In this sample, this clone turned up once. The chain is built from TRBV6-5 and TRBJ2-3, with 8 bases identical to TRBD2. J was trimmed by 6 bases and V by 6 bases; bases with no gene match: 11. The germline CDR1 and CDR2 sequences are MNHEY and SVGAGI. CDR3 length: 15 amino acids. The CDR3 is CASRPPGGLGDTQYF. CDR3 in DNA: TGTGCCAGCAGGCCCCCGGGGGGGTTGGGGGATACGCAGTATTTT.

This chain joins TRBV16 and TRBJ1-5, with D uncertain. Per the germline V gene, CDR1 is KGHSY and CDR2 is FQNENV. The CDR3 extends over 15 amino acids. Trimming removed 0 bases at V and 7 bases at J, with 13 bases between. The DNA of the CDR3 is TGTGCCAGCAGCCAATCTCTGGATCCCACACAGCCCCAGCATTTT. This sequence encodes CASSQSLDPTQPQHF.

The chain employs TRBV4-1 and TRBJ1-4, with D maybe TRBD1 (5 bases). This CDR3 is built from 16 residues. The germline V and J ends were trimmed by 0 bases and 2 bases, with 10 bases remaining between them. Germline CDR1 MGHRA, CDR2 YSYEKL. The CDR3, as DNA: TGCGCCAGCAGCCAAGATGGGGGACCGACTAATGAAAAACTGTTTTTT. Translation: CASSQDGGPTNEKLFF.

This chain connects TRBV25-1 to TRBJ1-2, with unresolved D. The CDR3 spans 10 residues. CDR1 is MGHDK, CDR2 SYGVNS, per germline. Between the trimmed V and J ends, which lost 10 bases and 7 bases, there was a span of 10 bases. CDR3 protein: CAKRHRGYTF. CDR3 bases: TGTGCCAAACGACATCGTGGCTACACCTTC.

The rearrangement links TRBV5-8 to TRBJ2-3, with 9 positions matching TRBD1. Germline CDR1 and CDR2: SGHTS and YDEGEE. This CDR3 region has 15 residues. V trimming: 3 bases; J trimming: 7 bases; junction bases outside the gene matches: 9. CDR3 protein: CASSYRDRVVNTQYF. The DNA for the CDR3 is TGTGCCAGCAGCTACCGGGACAGGGTCGTAAATACGCAGTATTTT.

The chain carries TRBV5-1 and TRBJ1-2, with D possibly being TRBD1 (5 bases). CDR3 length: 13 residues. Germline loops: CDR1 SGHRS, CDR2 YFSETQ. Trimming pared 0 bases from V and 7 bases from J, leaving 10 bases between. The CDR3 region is CASSLGAQGGYTF. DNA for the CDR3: TGCGCCAGCAGCTTGGGGGCGCAGGGTGGCTACACCTTC.

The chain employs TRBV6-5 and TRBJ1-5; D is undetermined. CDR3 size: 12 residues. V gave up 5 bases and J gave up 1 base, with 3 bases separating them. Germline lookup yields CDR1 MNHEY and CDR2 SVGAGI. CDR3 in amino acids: CASSESNQPQHF. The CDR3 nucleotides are TGTGCCAGCAGTGAGAGCAATCAGCCCCAGCATTTT.

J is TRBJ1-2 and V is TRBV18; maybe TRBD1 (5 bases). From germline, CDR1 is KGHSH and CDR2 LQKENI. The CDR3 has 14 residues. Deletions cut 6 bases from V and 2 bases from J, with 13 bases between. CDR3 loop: CASSSGLTNYGYTF. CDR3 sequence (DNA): TGTGCCAGCTCCTCGGGACTTACGAACTATGGCTACACCTTC.

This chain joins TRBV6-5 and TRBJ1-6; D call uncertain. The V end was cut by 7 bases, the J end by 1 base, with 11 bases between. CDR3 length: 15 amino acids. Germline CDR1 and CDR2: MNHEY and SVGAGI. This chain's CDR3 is CASTLEESYNSPLHF. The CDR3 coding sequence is TGTGCCAGCACTCTCGAGGAGTCCTATAATTCACCCCTCCACTTT.

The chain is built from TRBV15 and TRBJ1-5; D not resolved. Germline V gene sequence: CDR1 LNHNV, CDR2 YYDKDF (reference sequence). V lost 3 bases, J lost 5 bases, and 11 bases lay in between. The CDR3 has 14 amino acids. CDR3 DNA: TGTGCCACCAGCAGCCCTACCCCCCATCAGCCCCAGCATTTT. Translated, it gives CATSSPTPHQPQHF.

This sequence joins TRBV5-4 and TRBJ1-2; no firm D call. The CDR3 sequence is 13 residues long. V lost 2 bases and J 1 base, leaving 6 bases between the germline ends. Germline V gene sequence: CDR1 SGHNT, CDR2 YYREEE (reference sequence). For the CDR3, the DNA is TGTGCCAGCAGCTTACAGAATAACTATGGCTACACCTTC. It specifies CASSLQNNYGYTF.

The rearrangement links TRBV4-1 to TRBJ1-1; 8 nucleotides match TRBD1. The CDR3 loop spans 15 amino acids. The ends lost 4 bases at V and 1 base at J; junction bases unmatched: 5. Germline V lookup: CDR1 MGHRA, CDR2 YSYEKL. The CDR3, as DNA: TGCGCCAGCAGCCTAACAGGGGGAAGGAACACTGAAGCTTTCTTT. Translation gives CASSLTGGRNTEAFF.

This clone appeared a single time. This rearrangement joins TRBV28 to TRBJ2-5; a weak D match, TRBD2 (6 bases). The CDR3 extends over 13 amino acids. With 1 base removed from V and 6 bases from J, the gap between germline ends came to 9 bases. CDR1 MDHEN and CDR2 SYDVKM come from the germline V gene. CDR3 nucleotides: TGTGCCAGCAGTTTATCCGGGGGTCAGACCCAGTACTTC. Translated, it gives CASSLSGGQTQYF.

In DNA form, the CDR3 reads TGTGCCAGCAGGCTTAGCGGGAGGGACGGCTACACCTTC. Translation gives CASRLSGRDGYTF. This sequence joins TRBV6-5 and TRBJ1-2, with D possibly matching TRBD1 (5 bases). V was trimmed by 6 bases and J by 8 bases, leaving 16 bases between them. Germline CDR1 is MNHEY and CDR2 is SVGAGI. CDR3 length: 13 residues.

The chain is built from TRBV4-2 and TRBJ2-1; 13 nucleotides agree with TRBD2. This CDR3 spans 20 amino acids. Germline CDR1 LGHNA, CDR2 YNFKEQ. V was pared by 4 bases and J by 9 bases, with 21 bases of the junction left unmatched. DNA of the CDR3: TGTGCCAGCAGCCTAAGCTGGACTAGCGGGAGCCTTCCACGGAATGGTGAGCAGTTCTTC. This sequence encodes CASSLSWTSGSLPRNGEQFF.

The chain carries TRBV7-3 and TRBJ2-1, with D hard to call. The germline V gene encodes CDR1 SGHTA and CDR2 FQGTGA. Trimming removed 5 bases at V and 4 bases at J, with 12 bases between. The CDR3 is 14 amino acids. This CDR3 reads CASSAELGYNEQFF. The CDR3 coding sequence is TGTGCCAGCAGCGCTGAACTTGGGTACAATGAGCAGTTCTTC.

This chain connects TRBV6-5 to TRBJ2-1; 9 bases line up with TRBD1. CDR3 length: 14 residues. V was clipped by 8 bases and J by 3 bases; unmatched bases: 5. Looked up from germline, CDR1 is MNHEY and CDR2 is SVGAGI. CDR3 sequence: CASRADRGYNEQFF. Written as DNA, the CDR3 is TGTGCCAGCCGCGCGGACAGGGGCTACAATGAGCAGTTCTTC.

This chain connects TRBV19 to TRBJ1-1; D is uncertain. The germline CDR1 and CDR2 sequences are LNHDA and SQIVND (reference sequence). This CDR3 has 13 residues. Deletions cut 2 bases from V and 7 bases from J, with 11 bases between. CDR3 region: CASSIKEGHEAFF. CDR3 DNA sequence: TGTGCCAGTAGTATAAAGGAGGGCCATGAAGCTTTCTTT.

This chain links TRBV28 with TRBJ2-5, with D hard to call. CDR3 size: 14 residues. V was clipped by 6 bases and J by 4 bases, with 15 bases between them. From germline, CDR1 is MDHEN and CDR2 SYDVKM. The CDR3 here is CASRPGPLPETQYF. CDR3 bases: TGTGCCAGCAGGCCCGGACCCCTCCCAGAGACCCAGTACTTC.

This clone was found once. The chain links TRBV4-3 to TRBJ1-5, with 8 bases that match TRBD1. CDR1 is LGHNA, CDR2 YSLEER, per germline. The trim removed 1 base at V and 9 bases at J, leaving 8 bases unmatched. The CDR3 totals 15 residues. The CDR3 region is CASSQAGGGLGPQHF. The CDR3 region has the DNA TGCGCCAGCAGCCAAGCAGGGGGCGGTTTAGGGCCCCAGCATTTT.

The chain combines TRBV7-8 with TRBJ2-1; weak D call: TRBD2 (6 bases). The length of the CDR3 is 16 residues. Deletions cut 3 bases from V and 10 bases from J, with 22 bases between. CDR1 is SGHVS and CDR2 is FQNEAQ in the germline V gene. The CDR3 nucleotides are TGTGCCAGCAGCTTCTATCCCCGGGACTCGGTGGGGGAGCAGTTCTTC. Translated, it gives CASSFYPRDSVGEQFF.

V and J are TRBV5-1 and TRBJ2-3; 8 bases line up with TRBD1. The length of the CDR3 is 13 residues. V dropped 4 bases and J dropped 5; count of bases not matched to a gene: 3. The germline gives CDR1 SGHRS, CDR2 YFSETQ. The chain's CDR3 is CASSQDRGDTQYF. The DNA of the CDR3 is TGCGCCAGCAGCCAAGACAGGGGAGATACGCAGTATTTT.

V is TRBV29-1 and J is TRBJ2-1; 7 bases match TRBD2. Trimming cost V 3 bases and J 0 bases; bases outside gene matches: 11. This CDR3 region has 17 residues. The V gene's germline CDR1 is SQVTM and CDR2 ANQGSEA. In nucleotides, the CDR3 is TGCAGCGTTGATAGGGAGGGCGCAACAAGCTCCTACAATGAGCAGTTCTTC. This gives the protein CSVDREGATSSYNEQFF.

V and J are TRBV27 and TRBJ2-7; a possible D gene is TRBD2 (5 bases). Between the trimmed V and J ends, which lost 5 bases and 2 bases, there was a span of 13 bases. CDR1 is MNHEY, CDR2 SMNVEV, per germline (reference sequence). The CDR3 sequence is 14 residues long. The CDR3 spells CASSPVGDTYEQYF. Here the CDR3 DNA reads TGTGCCAGCAGTCCTGTCGGGGATACCTACGAGCAGTACTTC.